The next 32 T cell receptor beta chains were all read from a single sample in a study of beta chain features in type 1 diabetes. General observations from the study: The study found moderately but significantly shorter TCRB CDR3s in all four CD4+ subsets of Type 1 diabetes patients.

Reverse transcription of all isolated RNA meant that expressed TCRB transcripts were sequenced. Sequencing used immunoSEQ multiplex PCR; TCRdb keeps in-frame clones, though not all of them. The sample comprises 40,000 to 55,000 clones, approximately 43% of which are singletons, and approximately 0.13% rests with the top ten. These TCRs' antigens remain unknown. What was sequenced was stem cell memory CD4+ T cells from blood. The source is a man younger than 40 with type 1 diabetes.

This clone was detected only a few times. The chain links TRBV29-1 to TRBJ2-7, with a tentative D call TRBD1 (6 bases). The germline V and J ends were trimmed by 0 bases and 6 bases, with 15 bases remaining between them. This CDR3 spans 14 amino acids. Germline CDR1 SQVTM, CDR2 ANQGSEA. CDR3 nucleotide sequence: TGCAGCGTTGAAGATGATAGGGGCAGGGGCGAGCAGTACTTC. Protein product: CSVEDDRGRGEQYF.

This chain links TRBV5-1 with TRBJ1-2, with D unresolved. The germline V and J ends were trimmed by 6 bases and 6 bases, with 18 bases remaining between them. The germline gives CDR1 SGHRS, CDR2 YFSETQ. The CDR3 runs to 14 residues. The CDR3 loop reads CASTLFPGGHGYTF. The CDR3 DNA follows: TGCGCCAGCACCCTCTTTCCGGGTGGCCATGGCTACACCTTC. Complete variable domain (other parts from reference TRBV5-1 and TRBJ1-2): KAGVTQTPRYLIKTRGQQVTLSCSPISGHRSVSWYQQTPGQGLQFLFEYFSETQRNKGNFPGRFSGRQFSNSRSEMNVSTLELGDSALYLCASTLFPGGHGYTFGSGTRLTVV.

J is TRBJ1-1 and V is TRBV27; 9 nucleotides line up with TRBD1. V gave up 3 bases and J gave up 9 bases; unmatched junction bases: 14. The germline CDR1 and CDR2 sequences are MNHEY and SMNVEV (reference sequence). The CDR3 is made up of 16 amino acids. The CDR3 here is CASSFMPGQGRGKAFF. The CDR3 DNA reads as TGTGCCAGCAGTTTTATGCCGGGACAGGGTAGGGGGAAAGCTTTCTTT.

J is TRBJ1-2 and V is TRBV7-9, with D perhaps matching TRBD1 (6 bases). Germline assignment: CDR1 SEHNR and CDR2 FQNEAQ (reference sequence). V lost 5 bases and J lost 5, with 12 bases in between. The CDR3 spans 13 residues. DNA of the CDR3: TGTGCCAGCAGCCCCCGGACAGCTTATGGCTACACCTTC. Translated, it gives CASSPRTAYGYTF.

CDR3 in amino acids: CASSQVRGIDGNTIYF. In DNA, the CDR3 is TGTGCCAGCAGCCAAGTCCGGGGAATAGATGGAAACACCATATATTTT. This chain joins TRBV14 and TRBJ1-3; D is undetermined. CDR1 and CDR2 (germline): SGHDN, FVKESK. This CDR3 comprises 16 residues. V was clipped by 1 base and J by 3 bases, with 13 bases between them.

V is TRBV6-6 and J is TRBJ2-7; 8 bases are shared with TRBD1. The ends lost 6 bases at V and 1 base at J; junction bases unmatched: 11. In germline, CDR1 is MNHNY, CDR2 SVGAGI (reference sequence). The CDR3 loop spans 16 amino acids. CDR3 protein: CASSWWEGQGSYEQYF. In nucleotides, the CDR3 is TGTGCCAGCAGCTGGTGGGAAGGACAGGGATCCTACGAGCAGTACTTC.

This clone was seen a handful of times. The genes are TRBV27 and TRBJ2-3; 10 nucleotides agree with TRBD2. CDR1 is MNHEY, CDR2 SMNVEV, per germline (reference sequence). The V gene end was trimmed by 6 bases and the J gene end by 2 bases; junction bases not matched to a gene: 11. The CDR3 has 17 residues. CDR3: CASRASGSVAATDTQYF. DNA for the CDR3: TGTGCCAGCAGAGCTAGCGGGAGCGTCGCCGCCACAGATACGCAGTATTTT.

The chain uses TRBV27 and TRBJ2-3, with 7 bases identical to TRBD2. V was clipped by 6 bases and J by 2 bases; unmatched bases: 11. CDR1 and CDR2 (germline): MNHEY, SMNVEV (reference sequence). The CDR3 is made up of 16 amino acids. CDR3: CASRPLPAGYTDTQYF. In DNA, the CDR3 is TGTGCCAGCAGACCCTTACCAGCGGGGTACACAGATACGCAGTATTTT.

This sequence joins TRBV18 and TRBJ2-6, with D possibly TRBD2 on 5 matching bases. Deletions cut 4 bases from V and 8 bases from J, with 12 bases between. The germline gives CDR1 KGHSH, CDR2 LQKENI. The CDR3 has 14 amino acids. This CDR3 reads CASSLGGGPNVLTF. DNA of the CDR3: TGTGCCAGCTCACTTGGCGGAGGTCCCAACGTCCTGACTTTC. Combining the CDR3 with reference TRBV18 and TRBJ2-6 gives the whole variable domain NAGVMQNPRHLVRRRGQEARLRCSPMKGHSHVYWYRQLPEEGLKFMVYLQKENIIDESGMPKERFSAEFPKEGPSILRIQQVVRGDSAAYFCASSLGGGPNVLTFGAGSRLTVL.

The rearrangement uses TRBV5-1 and TRBJ2-5; 9 nucleotides align to TRBD1. This CDR3 region has 15 residues. Germline-derived CDR1 and CDR2 are SGHRS and YFSETQ. V lost 3 bases and J lost 2; bases outside the gene matches: 5. The CDR3 DNA follows: TGCGCCAGCAGCTCGACAGGGGGTCGTCAAGAGACCCAGTACTTC. Protein: CASSSTGGRQETQYF. The complete variable domain, with remaining parts taken from reference TRBV5-1 and TRBJ2-5, reads KAGVTQTPRYLIKTRGQQVTLSCSPISGHRSVSWYQQTPGQGLQFLFEYFSETQRNKGNFPGRFSGRQFSNSRSEMNVSTLELGDSALYLCASSSTGGRQETQYFGPGTRLLVL.

J is TRBJ2-1 and V is TRBV5-1; a weak D match, TRBD2 (6 bases). The ends were cut back, 2 bases at V and 7 bases at J, with 13 bases in the middle. There are 14 residues in the CDR3. CDR1 and CDR2 (germline): SGHRS, YFSETQ. CDR3 protein: CASSLGSRGNEQFF. In DNA form, the CDR3 reads TGCGCCAGCAGCTTAGGAAGTCGGGGGAATGAGCAGTTCTTC.

The V call is TRBV5-1, the J call TRBJ2-5; weak D call: TRBD2 (5 bases). In germline, CDR1 is SGHRS, CDR2 YFSETQ. There are 15 residues in the CDR3. V dropped 0 bases and J dropped 1 base, with 10 bases sitting between them. Here the CDR3 DNA reads TGCGCCAGCAGCTTGGCTCCAGGAGGCCAAGAGACCCAGTACTTC. Encoded protein: CASSLAPGGQETQYF.

The CDR3 DNA sequence: TGTGCCAGCTCACTCGGAGGGAATGAAAAACTGTTTTTT. Its translation is CASSLGGNEKLFF. This chain connects TRBV18 to TRBJ1-4; D is uncertain. CDR1 is KGHSH, CDR2 LQKENI, per germline. Trimming stripped 4 bases from V and 5 bases from J, with 8 bases between. The CDR3 has 13 amino acids.

This rearrangement joins TRBV5-1 to TRBJ2-3; D gene unclear. The germline V and J ends were trimmed by 4 bases and 2 bases, with 17 bases remaining between them. This CDR3 region has 16 residues. Germline lookup yields CDR1 SGHRS and CDR2 YFSETQ. The CDR3 DNA reads TGCGCCAGCAGCCCCTCTGGAGCAGAAGCCACAGATACGCAGTATTTT. Its translation is CASSPSGAEATDTQYF.

The J gene is TRBJ2-1, the V gene TRBV29-1; D gene ambiguous. Germline V gives CDR1 SQVTM, CDR2 ANQGSEA. V lost 7 bases, J lost 4 bases, and 14 bases lay in between. The CDR3 has 13 amino acids. The CDR3 nucleotides read TGCAGCGCCCCATCCCCTATTTACAATGAGCAGTTCTTC. It codes for CSAPSPIYNEQFF.

The rearrangement links TRBV18 to TRBJ2-7; D might be TRBD2 (6 bases). The CDR3 totals 16 residues. From germline, CDR1 is KGHSH and CDR2 LQKENI. Trimming took off 1 base at V and 7 bases at J, with 20 bases between the two ends. DNA for the CDR3: TGTGCCAGCTCACCACAGCTTGGAGGGCAACTTACGGAGCAGTACTTC. Its protein is CASSPQLGGQLTEQYF.

The J gene is TRBJ2-7, the V gene TRBV2; TRBD1 matches 7 bases. Germline CDR1 reads SNHLY; CDR2 reads FYNNEI. Germline trimming cut 6 bases from V and 1 base from J; bases unmatched to any gene: 3. The CDR3 length is 13 residues. CDR3 sequence: CASRMTGSYEQYF. For the CDR3, the DNA is TGTGCCAGCAGAATGACAGGGTCCTACGAGCAGTACTTC.

The rearrangement uses TRBV5-1 and TRBJ2-7, with unresolved D. V lost 2 bases, J lost 4 bases, and 16 bases lay in between. The germline V gene encodes CDR1 SGHRS and CDR2 YFSETQ. CDR3 length: 15 amino acids. The CDR3 loop is CASSLNEVSWYEQYF. The CDR3, as DNA: TGCGCCAGCAGCTTAAATGAGGTTTCGTGGTACGAGCAGTACTTC.

The rearrangement uses TRBV28 and TRBJ2-1, with 10 nucleotides matching TRBD2. CDR3 length: 15 amino acids. The germline V gene encodes CDR1 MDHEN and CDR2 SYDVKM. Trimming cost V 1 base and J 9 bases; bases outside gene matches: 6. CDR3 bases: TGTGCCAGCAGTTTATACCAGCGGGAGGGCCCTGAGCAGTTCTTC. Its protein is CASSLYQREGPEQFF.

This clone was observed a few times. J is TRBJ1-1 and V is TRBV4-3; 8 positions match TRBD1. V dropped 2 bases and J dropped 1; count of bases not matched to a gene: 3. This CDR3 contains 15 residues. Per germline, CDR1 LGHNA and CDR2 YSLEER. The CDR3 loop reads CASSQRTGRNTEAFF. The CDR3 DNA reads as TGCGCCAGCAGCCAAAGGACAGGGAGGAACACTGAAGCTTTCTTT.

This clone was found a few times. Written as DNA, the CDR3 is TGCAGCGTTAATCCACAGTCCTACAATGAGCAGTTCTTC. Residues: CSVNPQSYNEQFF. The chain links TRBV29-1 to TRBJ2-1, with D hard to call. Trimming took 5 bases from V and 1 from J, leaving 9 bases between them. The length of the CDR3 is 13 residues. The germline V gene has CDR1 SQVTM and CDR2 ANQGSEA.

The V gene is TRBV7-2, the J gene TRBJ2-7, with D perhaps matching TRBD2 (6 bases). The V and J ends lost 7 bases and 4 bases respectively, with 20 bases between them. Germline V lookup: CDR1 SGHTA, CDR2 FQGNSA. The CDR3 spans 15 residues. In nucleotides, the CDR3 is TGTGCCAGCACCCTCCATTTGGGAGGAACTTACGAGCAGTACTTC. It yields the protein CASTLHLGGTYEQYF.

The chain employs TRBV5-1 and TRBJ2-3; 8 bases match TRBD2. CDR1 SGHRS and CDR2 YFSETQ come from the germline V gene. The CDR3 has 15 amino acids. The V and J ends lost 7 bases and 2 bases, in that order; junction bases with no gene match: 9. CDR3 sequence: CASQSGLAVTDTQYF. CDR3 DNA sequence: TGCGCCAGCCAATCCGGACTAGCAGTCACAGATACGCAGTATTTT.

This clone has just one count. The CDR3 nucleotides are TGTGCCAGCAGCAGGTTGCAGGGGACCGATTACGAGCAGTACTTC. Amino acids: CASSRLQGTDYEQYF. The rearrangement links TRBV14 to TRBJ2-7; weak D call: TRBD1 (6 bases). This CDR3 spans 15 amino acids. Trimming left V 5 bases short and J 4 bases short, with 18 bases between. Germline CDR1 reads SGHDN; CDR2 reads FVKESK. Combining the CDR3 with reference TRBV14 and TRBJ2-7 gives the whole variable domain EAGVTQFPSHSVIEKGQTVTLRCDPISGHDNLYWYRRVMGKEIKFLLHFVKESKQDESGMPNNRFLAERTGGTYSTLKVQPAELEDSGVYFCASSRLQGTDYEQYFGPGTRLTVT.

This clone occurred a few times. V usage is TRBV7-9 and J usage is TRBJ1-5; possibly TRBD1 for D (5 bases). Trimming cost V 3 bases and J 5 bases, with 8 bases left between them. This CDR3 is built from 13 residues. Germline values: CDR1 SEHNR, CDR2 FQNEAQ (reference sequence). CDR3 residues: CASSFDSYQPQHF. The CDR3, as DNA: TGTGCCAGCAGCTTTGACAGTTATCAGCCCCAGCATTTT.

The DNA of the CDR3 is TGTGCCAGCAGCTTAGGGCGGAGCCGGGAGCTGTTTTTT. Translating gives CASSLGRSRELFF. This chain connects TRBV7-9 to TRBJ2-2; D remains unclear. Between the trimmed V and J ends, which lost 1 base and 9 bases, there was a span of 9 bases. Germline V gene lookup returns CDR1 SEHNR and CDR2 FQNEAQ (reference sequence). The CDR3 length is 13 residues.

This clone turned up a few times. The chain uses TRBV28 and TRBJ2-7; 8 positions agree with TRBD1. In germline, CDR1 is MDHEN, CDR2 SYDVKM. V lost 5 bases to trimming and J lost 10 bases; unmatched junction nucleotides: 4. The CDR3 sequence is 11 residues long. For the CDR3, the DNA is TGTGCCAGCAGTCTCGACAGGGGCCAGTACTTC. Its translation: CASSLDRGQYF. Supplemented by reference TRBV28 and TRBJ2-7, the full variable domain reads DVKVTQSSRYLVKRTGEKVFLECVQDMDHENMFWYRQDPGLGLRLIYFSYDVKMKEKGDIPEGYSVSREKKERFSLILESASTNQTSMYLCASSLDRGQYFGPGTRLTVT.

This clone was seen only a few times. V usage is TRBV5-1 and J usage is TRBJ2-1; 13 nucleotides align to TRBD2. This CDR3 comprises 15 residues. V lost 4 bases and J lost 9; bases outside the gene matches: 7. Germline V gives CDR1 SGHRS, CDR2 YFSETQ. The CDR3 loop reads CASSGGLAGVSEQFF. The CDR3 nucleotides are TGCGCCAGCAGCGGTGGACTAGCGGGAGTTAGTGAGCAGTTCTTC.

The chain combines TRBV28 with TRBJ2-1, with D tentatively TRBD1 (5 bases). V lost 3 bases and J 9 bases, leaving 6 bases between the germline ends. The length of the CDR3 is 11 residues. Germline loops: CDR1 MDHEN, CDR2 SYDVKM. The CDR3 DNA follows: TGTGCCAGCAGTTTCAGGGTTGAGCAGTTCTTC. This gives the protein CASSFRVEQFF.

V and J are TRBV6-1 and TRBJ2-5; D is ambiguous. This CDR3 is 14 amino acids long. The germline V gene encodes CDR1 MNHNS and CDR2 SASEGT. V lost 6 bases to trimming and J lost 2 bases, with 13 bases between them. The CDR3 DNA reads TGTGCCAGCAGAGAGAGGCTTTTACAAGAGACCCAGTACTTC. This codes for CASRERLLQETQYF.

The chain carries TRBV7-3 and TRBJ2-2, with TRBD1 as a possible D gene (6 bases). Germline V gene lookup returns CDR1 SGHTA and CDR2 FQGTGA. V lost 5 bases to trimming and J lost 6 bases, with 10 bases between them. The CDR3 loop spans 13 amino acids. CDR3 DNA: TGTGCCAGCAGCCTGACAGGCCCCGGGGAGCTGTTTTTT. It encodes CASSLTGPGELFF.

The chain links TRBV28 to TRBJ1-1, with D perhaps matching TRBD1 (5 bases). Trimming shortened V by 10 bases and J by 0 bases, and 9 bases separated the two germline ends. CDR1 is MDHEN, CDR2 SYDVKM, per germline. This CDR3 spans 12 amino acids. CDR3 nucleotides: TGTGCCACGGACACAATGAACACTGAAGCTTTCTTT. Amino acid sequence: CATDTMNTEAFF.